This T cell receptor beta chain was documented in a study of blood T cell repertoires in COVID-19. Study as a whole: The United States, Italy and Spain supplied acute and convalescent COVID-19 samples.

Enrolled through a virtual design, the participants were between roughly 18 and 100 years of age and came from 24 US areas. Participants reported their clinical history, and cohort assignment relied on those reports. The assay was immunoSEQ multiplex PCR, and TCRdb's table has in-frame clones only and misses some. The repertoire holds 250,000 or so clones, 91% seen once, with 1.2% in the top ten. Germline V lookup: CDR1 SEHNR, CDR2 FQNEAQ (reference sequence). There are 16 residues in the CDR3. Unmatched junction bases numbered 8, after V lost 5 bases and J lost 5 bases. Sequenced input: PBMCs or T cells enriched from blood (not recorded which). This chain connects TRBV7-9 to TRBJ1-5; 11 bases agree with TRBD1. The source is a human donor in a cohort exposed to, infected with or recovered from COVID-19 (not recorded which). The donor label of this sample is uncertain. This CDR3 reads CASSPSSGQGDQPQHF. The DNA for the CDR3 is TGTGCCAGCAGCCCAAGTTCGGGACAGGGGGATCAGCCCCAGCATTTT.